The TCR beta chain under discussion was sequenced for a study of Graves' ophthalmopathy and Graves' hyperthyroidism. Study-wide background: Investigators collected peripheral blood at initial diagnosis, before any treatment was given. Findings and caveats of the study: For predicting ophthalmopathy progression, the model had roughly 70% sensitivity and approximately 72% specificity. Most thyroid clonotypes expanded beyond 0.001 frequency were also found in blood.

Researchers took RNA transcripts and amplified TCR beta CDR3 regions from them. HTBI-primed first-round RT-PCR preceded second-round multiplex PCR. One entry per CDR3 protein, called by TCRdb with MiXCR from the multiplex PCR reads. The top ten hold roughly 6.9% of the sample, which has 620,000 or so distinct CDR3 sequences, about 20% seen once. This clonotype was seen many times. Its matching antigen is unknown. Cases classed as stable hyperthyroidism had no ophthalmopathy within 18 months of follow-up. V shed 6 bases and J shed 2 bases, with 13 bases lying between them. This CDR3 comprises 13 residues. Per germline, CDR1 DFQATT and CDR2 SNEGSKA (reference sequence).

This clonotype was obtained from a woman aged 18-29 years with stable Graves' hyperthyroidism. Some clones in this sample may be carry-over from other donors' samples. The sequenced material came from peripheral blood. The chain recombines TRBV20-1 with TRBJ2-5, with D possibly matching TRBD2 (6 bases). The chain's CDR3 is CSARRRGQETQYF. CDR3 coding DNA: TGCAGTGCCCGTAGGCGGGGTCAAGAGACCCAGTACTTC.